One and the same sample provided the 29 T cell receptor beta chains below, sequenced in a study of cytomegalovirus exposure and HLA in healthy donors. Use of 60 Vbeta and 13 Jbeta primers characterized the PCR. Sequencing used immunoSEQ multiplex PCR; TCRdb keeps in-frame clones, though not all of them. The sample lists roughly 170,000 clones, around 72% occurring once. Sequencing used PBMCs. These receptors originate from a female donor in good health and CMV-seronegative.

The genes are TRBV10-2 and TRBJ1-5; D unclear. The CDR3 totals 13 residues. V dropped 6 bases and J dropped 5 bases, with 11 bases sitting between them. CDR1 WSHSY and CDR2 SAAADI come from the germline V gene. CDR3 in DNA: TGCGCCAGCAGCCCGGGAGGCCATCAGCCCCAGCATTTT. It specifies CASSPGGHQPQHF.

In its sample, this clone was seen once. The gene calls are TRBV4-2 and TRBJ1-1; D is possibly TRBD1 (6 bases). Trimming shortened V by 4 bases and J by 7 bases, and 13 bases separated the two germline ends. CDR1 is LGHNA and CDR2 is YNFKEQ in the germline V gene. The CDR3 sequence is 13 residues long. CDR3 DNA: TGTGCCAGCAGCCTGAGAAAAGGGGGTGAAGCTTTCTTT. It is translated as CASSLRKGGEAFF.

V and J are TRBV28 and TRBJ1-1; D perhaps matches TRBD1 (6 bases). Between the trimmed V and J ends, which lost 5 bases and 4 bases, there was a span of 14 bases. CDR3 length: 14 amino acids. CDR1 and CDR2 from the germline V gene are MDHEN and SYDVKM. The CDR3 loop reads CASSPPPRGTEAFF. CDR3 coding DNA: TGTGCCAGCAGTCCCCCCCCCAGGGGCACTGAAGCTTTCTTT.

The chain employs TRBV10-3 and TRBJ2-1; D might be TRBD2 (7 bases). V shed 7 bases and J shed 7 bases, with 17 bases lying between them. The CDR3 has 14 amino acids. CDR1 and CDR2 from the germline V gene are ENHRY and SYGVKD. CDR3 DNA: TGTGCCATCAATTCGGGGGGCAGGTGGAATGAGCAGTTCTTC. This encodes CAINSGGRWNEQFF.

The rearrangement links TRBV6-5 to TRBJ1-1, with 7 bases matching TRBD1. This CDR3 has 16 residues. Germline CDR1 is MNHEY and CDR2 is SVGAGI. The V segment lost 2 bases and the J segment 4 bases; nucleotides outside the gene matches: 10. CDR3 sequence reads: CASSYHAAGGGTEAFF. The DNA for the CDR3 is TGTGCCAGCAGTTACCACGCCGCAGGGGGTGGCACTGAAGCTTTCTTT.

Worth noting for this clone: One end of the junction fails to match germline, which may point to a read error. The rearrangement uses TRBV30 and TRBJ2-7; 11 bases are a match to TRBD2. Germline V lookup: CDR1 GTSNPN, CDR2 SVGIG (reference sequence). The CDR3 consists of 17 residues. The CDR3 region is CAWSVLDGLAGLNEQHF. The CDR3, as DNA: TGTGCCTGGAGTGTACTCGACGGACTAGCGGGTTTAAACGAGCAGCACTTC.

This clone appeared a few times. The gene calls are TRBV5-4 and TRBJ2-2, with 7 bases aligning to TRBD2. V lost 0 bases and J lost 1; bases outside the gene matches: 0. The CDR3 is made up of 15 amino acids. The germline V gene encodes CDR1 SGHNT and CDR2 YYREEE (reference sequence). This CDR3 reads CASSLAGGNTGELFF. DNA for the CDR3: TGTGCCAGCAGCTTGGCGGGAGGGAACACCGGGGAGCTGTTTTTT.

Here the CDR3 reads CASSYGSSADTQYF. CDR3 in DNA: TGTGCCAGCAGTTACGGGAGTTCTGCAGATACGCAGTATTTT. The chain joins TRBV6-5 to TRBJ2-3; D is possibly TRBD2 (5 bases). The CDR3 loop spans 14 amino acids. Germline V lookup: CDR1 MNHEY, CDR2 SVGAGI. Trimming left V 2 bases short and J 4 bases short, with 10 bases between.

The chain carries TRBV20-1 and TRBJ2-1; no firm D call. V shed 3 bases and J shed 6 bases, with 6 bases lying between them. The CDR3 has 11 residues. CDR1 is DFQATT and CDR2 is SNEGSKA in the germline V gene (reference sequence). CDR3 sequence (DNA): TGCAGTGCTAGCGCGCGCAATGAGCAGTTCTTC. This encodes CSASARNEQFF.

The rearrangement uses TRBV4-3 and TRBJ2-7; 7 nucleotides agree with TRBD2. CDR3 length: 14 amino acids. CDR1 and CDR2 from the germline V gene are LGHNA and YSLEER. J was trimmed by 6 bases and V by 1 base; bases with no gene match: 6. CDR3 sequence reads: CASSQAGRRGEQYF. The CDR3 DNA is TGCGCCAGCAGCCAAGCCGGGAGGAGAGGCGAGCAGTACTTC.

The V call is TRBV7-8, the J call TRBJ1-6, with a possible D match to TRBD1 (5 bases). This CDR3 is 15 amino acids long. Trimming shortened V by 5 bases and J by 12 bases, and 20 bases separated the two germline ends. The V gene's germline CDR1 is SGHVS and CDR2 FQNEAQ. The DNA of the CDR3 is TGTGCCAGCAGCCTAAGGGGCGGGGGAGGGGAACCCCTCCACTTT. Protein sequence: CASSLRGGGGEPLHF.

The V call is TRBV4-2, the J call TRBJ2-1; 8 bases map to TRBD2. Germline assignment: CDR1 LGHNA and CDR2 YNFKEQ. The junction had 14 bases not matched to a gene; V was cut back by 1 base and J by 12 bases. This CDR3 spans 16 amino acids. This CDR3 reads CASSQGVSGATGGQFF. The CDR3 DNA follows: TGTGCCAGCAGCCAAGGGGTTAGCGGGGCTACGGGGGGGCAGTTCTTC.

The J gene is TRBJ2-7, the V gene TRBV2; 7 nucleotides align to TRBD1. After removal of 3 bases from V and 8 bases from J, the junction contained 7 bases not matched to a gene. Germline CDR1 and CDR2: SNHLY and FYNNEI. The CDR3 contains 13 residues. CDR3 region: CASSEPQGWKQYF. Written as DNA, the CDR3 is TGTGCCAGCAGTGAGCCACAGGGGTGGAAGCAGTACTTC. Complete variable domain (other parts from reference TRBV2 and TRBJ2-7): EPEVTQTPSHQVTQMGQEVILRCVPISNHLYFYWYRQILGQKVEFLVSFYNNEISEKSEIFDDQFSVERPDGSNFTLKIRSTKLEDSAMYFCASSEPQGWKQYFGPGTRLTVT.

The chain carries TRBV11-2 and TRBJ1-1, with D perhaps TRBD1 (6 bases). V lost 5 bases to trimming and J lost 3 bases, with 19 bases between them. CDR1 and CDR2 (germline): SGHAT, FQNNGV. The CDR3 consists of 16 residues. In DNA form, the CDR3 reads TGTGCCAGCAGCCTTGTCAGGGGTTTAGGCTACACTGAAGCTTTCTTT. It specifies CASSLVRGLGYTEAFF.

In its sample, this clone was seen once. This chain connects TRBV7-9 to TRBJ2-7; TRBD2 matches 7 bases. The V gene's germline CDR1 is SEHNR and CDR2 FQNEAQ (reference sequence). The CDR3 length is 16 residues. J was trimmed by 0 bases and V by 6 bases; bases with no gene match: 11. CDR3 sequence (DNA): TGTGCCAGCAGTCGAACCCCGGGAGGAAGCTCCTACGAGCAGTACTTC. As protein: CASSRTPGGSSYEQYF.

The V gene is TRBV11-2, the J gene TRBJ2-6, with 8 bases lining up with TRBD2. The CDR3 has 17 residues. The V and J ends lost 7 bases and 0 bases, in that order; junction bases with no gene match: 8. Germline lookup yields CDR1 SGHAT and CDR2 FQNNGV. The CDR3 protein is CASTGGGKISGANVLTF. For the CDR3, the DNA is TGTGCCAGCACGGGGGGGGGTAAGATCTCTGGGGCCAACGTCCTGACTTTC.

The chain joins TRBV4-3 to TRBJ2-5; 8 bases map to TRBD2. The CDR3 consists of 15 residues. Unmatched junction bases numbered 6, after V lost 1 base and J lost 5 bases. Germline CDR1 reads LGHNA; CDR2 reads YSLEER. CDR3 coding DNA: TGCGCCAGCAGCCAAGCCGGGACTAGGTGGGAGACCCAGTACTTC. It encodes CASSQAGTRWETQYF.

This clone has more than one count but fewer than ten. The chain couples TRBV6-6 to TRBJ1-2; 9 nucleotides align to TRBD1. This CDR3 has 13 residues. CDR1 MNHNY and CDR2 SVGAGI come from the germline V gene (reference sequence). The J segment lost 6 bases and the V segment lost 5 bases, leaving 4 bases of the junction unmatched. The CDR3 nucleotides read TGTGCCAGCAGTCCACAGGGGGCCGATGGCTACACCTTC. It specifies CASSPQGADGYTF.

This sequence joins TRBV27 and TRBJ1-6; 12 bases fit TRBD1. This CDR3 is built from 17 residues. J was trimmed by 2 bases and V by 8 bases; bases with no gene match: 7. The germline V gene has CDR1 MNHEY and CDR2 SMNVEV (reference sequence). The CDR3 protein is CASGDRGQLTYNSPLHF. The CDR3 DNA is TGTGCCAGCGGGGACAGGGGGCAGTTAACCTATAATTCACCCCTCCACTTT.

V usage is TRBV29-1 and J usage is TRBJ2-7; the D is unclear. The CDR3 length is 11 residues. The V and J ends lost 4 bases and 3 bases respectively, with 7 bases between them. Germline CDR1 and CDR2: SQVTM and ANQGSEA. CDR3: CSVVADYEQYF. Written as DNA, the CDR3 is TGCAGCGTTGTGGCAGACTACGAGCAGTACTTC.

The genes are TRBV27 and TRBJ2-2; 8 positions agree with TRBD2. Germline V gene sequence: CDR1 MNHEY, CDR2 SMNVEV (reference sequence). The CDR3 sequence is 16 residues long. V lost 4 bases, J lost 5 bases, and 9 bases stayed unmatched. As DNA, the CDR3 is TGTGCCAGCAGTTCAAAAGCGGGAGTAGGTACCGGGGAGCTGTTTTTT. Translating gives CASSSKAGVGTGELFF.

This clone has a single count. The chain uses TRBV7-9 and TRBJ2-1, with TRBD2 identical over 9 bases. The CDR3 extends over 15 amino acids. Trimming removed 6 bases from V and 9 bases from J; junction bases left unmatched: 12. Looked up from germline, CDR1 is SEHNR and CDR2 is FQNEAQ (reference sequence). The CDR3 region is CASRLIAGASPEQFF. The CDR3 bases are TGTGCCAGCAGGCTTATAGCGGGAGCCTCCCCTGAGCAGTTCTTC.

J is TRBJ1-2 and V is TRBV5-1, with D possibly matching TRBD1 (6 bases). V shed 4 bases and J shed 2 bases, with 21 bases lying between them. CDR1 and CDR2 (germline): SGHRS, YFSETQ. This CDR3 has 17 residues. CDR3 loop: CASSTSGTPRGNYGYTF. In nucleotides, the CDR3 is TGCGCCAGCAGCACCTCCGGGACACCAAGGGGGAACTATGGCTACACCTTC.

This sequence joins TRBV6-5 and TRBJ2-1, with 7 bases identical to TRBD2. The V gene's germline CDR1 is MNHEY and CDR2 SVGAGI. V shed 6 bases, J shed 6 bases, and the junction held 5 bases outside the gene matches. This CDR3 has 13 amino acids. This CDR3 reads CASSGRRRNEQFF. CDR3 bases: TGTGCCAGCAGCGGGAGGAGGCGCAATGAGCAGTTCTTC.

The V call is TRBV7-3, the J call TRBJ2-5; D is unclear. Germline CDR1 and CDR2: SGHTA and FQGTGA. The CDR3 consists of 13 residues. V lost 3 bases, J lost 7 bases, and 12 bases lay in between. CDR3 DNA: TGTGCCAGCAGCTTCGGTGTAGGAGTGACCCAGTACTTC. Residues: CASSFGVGVTQYF.

The chain couples TRBV6-5 to TRBJ2-5; 8 bases fit TRBD2. The tail of the sequence fits TRBJ2-7 better, so the J call may be wrong. This CDR3 region has 12 residues. Germline lookup yields CDR1 MNHEY and CDR2 SVGAGI. CDR3 sequence: CASKRGNYEQYF. CDR3 nucleotide sequence: TGTGCCAGTAAGCGGGGGAACTACGAGCAGTACTTC.

The J gene is TRBJ2-3, the V gene TRBV4-3; 10 nucleotides line up with TRBD2. Looked up from germline, CDR1 is LGHNA and CDR2 is YSLEER. V shed 0 bases, J shed 3 bases, and the junction held 9 bases outside the gene matches. The CDR3 runs 18 residues. The CDR3 DNA is TGCGCCAGCAGCCAAGAATGGGGACTAGCGTTCGGGACAGATACGCAGTATTTT. Its translation is CASSQEWGLAFGTDTQYF.

The chain has TRBV6-6 and TRBJ1-3; 8 bases are a match to TRBD1. V trimming: 0 bases; J trimming: 4 bases; junction bases outside the gene matches: 2. Germline CDR1 reads MNHNY; CDR2 reads SVGAGI (reference sequence). This CDR3 contains 15 residues. The CDR3: CASSYSGTGGNTIYF. The CDR3 nucleotides read TGTGCCAGCAGTTACTCCGGGACAGGAGGAAACACCATATATTTT.

J is TRBJ2-7 and V is TRBV28; 8 bases are shared with TRBD1. After removal of 6 bases from V and 2 bases from J, the junction contained 6 bases not matched to a gene. This CDR3 contains 14 residues. Germline V lookup: CDR1 MDHEN, CDR2 SYDVKM. Written as DNA, the CDR3 is TGTGCCAGCAGCCAACCGGGACAGGCCTACGAGCAGTACTTC. Protein product: CASSQPGQAYEQYF.